The rows below give T cell receptor beta chains drawn from one sample of a study of beta chain features in type 1 diabetes. Generated by immunoSEQ multiplex PCR, the TCRdb table keeps only in-frame clones and is missing some. The sample lists 330,000 or so clones, over 10% occurring once. Sequenced input: naive CD4+ T cells from blood. These receptors all stem from a woman aged 18 to 35 with type 1 diabetes. Each CDR3 is given with its conserved first and last residue. The D gene is left open where the match is weak. Clone size is stated in some rows and not others, as once, few, many or a class when expanded.

TRBD1	NA	TRBJ2-7	TRBV7-3	TGTGCCAGCAGCCCGACGACAGGGGTGGGCGAGCAGTACTTC	CASSPTTGVGEQYF
NA	few	TRBJ2-6	TRBV5-1	TGCGCCAGCAGCTTGGGGCATTACATCCTCTCTGGGGCCAACGTCCTGACTTTC	CASSLGHYILSGANVLTF
TRBD1	NA	TRBJ1-2	TRBV7-2	TGTGCCAGCAGTTCCCGGACAGGGAAAAACTATGGCTACACCTTC	CASSSRTGKNYGYTF
NA	few	TRBJ2-7	TRBV4-3	TGCGCCAGCAGCCAAGCAGGGTCCTACGAGCAGTACTTC	CASSQAGSYEQYF
NA	NA	TRBJ2-5	TRBV5-4	TGTGCCAGCAGCCGGATATTGGGCAGCCAAGAGACCCAGTACTTC	CASSRILGSQETQYF
NA	few	TRBJ1-6	TRBV14	TGTGCCAGCAGCCAAAATCCCTCGGGTTCACCCCTCCACTTT	CASSQNPSGSPLHF
TRBD2	few	TRBJ2-3	TRBV2	TGTGCCAGCAGTGAGACTAGCGGGGAATACACAGATACGCAGTATTTT	CASSETSGEYTDTQYF
NA	NA	TRBJ2-7	TRBV6-5	TGTGCCAGCAGTGGACCGCGGGCCAACTCCTACGAGCAGTACTTC	CASSGPRANSYEQYF
NA	few	TRBJ2-1	TRBV20-1	TGCAGTGCCGGCGGGTACAATGAGCAGTTCTTC	CSAGGYNEQFF
TRBD2	few	TRBJ2-3	TRBV5-4	TGTGCCAGCAGCGTAACTAGCGGGGTCTTCACAGATACGCAGTATTTT	CASSVTSGVFTDTQYF
NA	NA	TRBJ2-3	TRBV7-9	TGTGCCAGCAGCCCCCAAAAGACAGGCATAGCGACAGATACGCAGTATTTT	CASSPQKTGIATDTQYF
TRBD1	few	TRBJ1-5	TRBV30	TGTGCCTGGAGTGTTGGGACAGGGAGTCAGCCCCAGCATTTT	CAWSVGTGSQPQHF
TRBD1	NA	TRBJ2-1	TRBV18	TGTGCCAGCTCACCACCCACGGGACAGAAAGTATACAATGAGCAGTTCTTC	CASSPPTGQKVYNEQFF
TRBD2	few	TRBJ2-5	TRBV5-6	TGTGCCAGCAGCTTGGAACTAGCGGAGTCAGAGACCCAGTACTTC	CASSLELAESETQYF
TRBD2	few	TRBJ2-1	TRBV5-1	TGCGCCAGCAGCTTGATAGCGGGAGTTTCGGGTGGTGAGCAGTTCTTC	CASSLIAGVSGGEQFF
TRBD2	NA	TRBJ2-5	TRBV27	TGTGCCAGCCTCCCGTATGGAGCTAGCGGGAGCTGGAAGACCCAGTACTTC	CASLPYGASGSWKTQYF
TRBD1	few	TRBJ2-3	TRBV29-1	TGCAGCGTGCCGGACAGGGGGCGAGCAGATACGCAGTATTTT	CSVPDRGRADTQYF
TRBD1	NA	TRBJ1-5	TRBV4-2	TGTGCCAGCAGCCAAGGGGGGGACAGGGGGCGTCAGCCCCAGCATTTT	CASSQGGDRGRQPQHF
NA	few	TRBJ1-1	TRBV30	TGTGCCTGGGATCTTTCACCGGGAACTGAAGCTTTCTTT	CAWDLSPGTEAFF
NA	NA	TRBJ2-7	TRBV9	TGTGCCAGCAGCGTAAATACAGTCTCCTACGAGCAGTACTTC	CASSVNTVSYEQYF
TRBD1	few	TRBJ2-7	TRBV7-2	TGTGCCAGCAGCTCCACACAGGGGGCGGACTTGGAGCAGTACTTC	CASSSTQGADLEQYF
NA	few	TRBJ1-4	TRBV7-8	TGTGCCAGCAGCCGGGTCAGGGGTACCGAAAAACTGTTTTTT	CASSRVRGTEKLFF